The 32 T cell receptor beta chains presented below share a single source sample, sequenced in a study of shared clonotypes between healthy human individuals. Profiling relied on immunoSEQ multiplex PCR, and the TCRdb table lists in-frame clones only, not all of them. The sample consists of under 1 million clones, 80% to 95% of them appearing once. The naive CD8 subset, CD45RO-negative cells positively selected for CCR7, excluded terminally differentiated effector memory CD45RA+ cells. Sequenced: naive CD8+ T cells sorted from blood. These receptors were obtained from a man aged 25 to 40 in good health.

The chain links TRBV7-9 to TRBJ2-2, with 9 bases identical to TRBD2. V trimming: 5 bases; J trimming: 7 bases; junction bases outside the gene matches: 17. Germline assignment: CDR1 SEHNR and CDR2 FQNEAQ (reference sequence). The CDR3 spans 18 residues. CDR3 bases: TGTGCCAGCAGCGGGATAGCGGGAGAAGGGGTTTATATCGGGGAGCTGTTTTTT. Translating it yields CASSGIAGEGVYIGELFF. Drawing the rest from reference TRBV7-9 and TRBJ2-2, the complete variable domain is DTGVSQNPRHKITKRGQNVTFRCDPISEHNRLYWYRQTLGQGPEFLTYFQNEAQLEKSRLLSDRFSAERPKGSFSTLEIQRTEQGDSAMYLCASSGIAGEGVYIGELFFGEGSRLTVL.

This clone was observed a single time. The chain joins TRBV7-2 to TRBJ2-7; no clear D gene. The V gene lost 1 base and the J gene lost 3 bases, with 10 bases spanning the gap. This CDR3 is 14 amino acids long. The germline gives CDR1 SGHTA, CDR2 FQGNSA. CDR3 protein: CASSLEIPSYEQYF. The DNA of the CDR3 is TGTGCCAGCAGCTTAGAAATCCCGAGCTACGAGCAGTACTTC.

The chain employs TRBV10-3 and TRBJ2-7; D may be TRBD1 (6 bases). The V and J ends lost 3 bases and 3 bases respectively, with 12 bases between them. CDR1 and CDR2 (germline): ENHRY, SYGVKD. The CDR3 sequence is 14 residues long. The CDR3 spells CAISDEDSHYEQYF. DNA of the CDR3: TGTGCCATCAGTGACGAGGACAGCCACTACGAGCAGTACTTC.

The chain recombines TRBV4-2 with TRBJ2-3; 9 nucleotides align to TRBD2. CDR3 length: 17 residues. The trim removed 3 bases at V and 1 base at J, leaving 8 bases unmatched. The germline CDR1 and CDR2 sequences are LGHNA and YNFKEQ. The CDR3, as DNA: TGTGCCAGCAGCCACGCCTTTAGCGGGAGCGGCACAGATACGCAGTATTTT. Its translation is CASSHAFSGSGTDTQYF.

This rearrangement joins TRBV4-3 to TRBJ2-2, with 9 nucleotides matching TRBD2. The CDR3 consists of 16 residues. CDR1 is LGHNA and CDR2 is YSLEER in the germline V gene. J was trimmed by 2 bases and V by 2 bases; bases with no gene match: 3. The CDR3 loop reads CASSQSSGINTGELFF. The DNA for the CDR3 is TGCGCCAGCAGCCAATCTAGCGGGATTAACACCGGGGAGCTGTTTTTT.

The V and J genes are TRBV7-2 and TRBJ2-7; 8 bases fit TRBD2. CDR1 is SGHTA, CDR2 FQGNSA, per germline. The CDR3 is 16 amino acids. The junction had 8 bases not matched to a gene; V was cut back by 2 bases and J by 2 bases. CDR3: CASSLWVGRAAYEQYF. For the CDR3, the DNA is TGTGCCAGCAGCTTATGGGTCGGGAGGGCTGCCTACGAGCAGTACTTC.

The rearrangement links TRBV27 to TRBJ2-3; 10 bases agree with TRBD2. The V segment lost 8 bases and the J segment 4 bases; nucleotides outside the gene matches: 6. CDR1 and CDR2 (germline): MNHEY, SMNVEV (reference sequence). The CDR3 has 14 amino acids. Written as DNA, the CDR3 is TGTGCCAGCGGAACTAGCGGGGAGGCAGATACGCAGTATTTT. Translating gives CASGTSGEADTQYF.

The chain is built from TRBV7-6 and TRBJ2-7; D is perhaps TRBD2 (6 bases). CDR1 and CDR2 (germline): SGHVS, FNYEAQ. V was trimmed by 1 base and J by 3 bases, leaving 13 bases between them. The CDR3 covers 15 residues. The CDR3 here is CASSLEGGGDYEQYF. CDR3 DNA: TGTGCCAGCAGCTTAGAGGGCGGAGGGGACTACGAGCAGTACTTC.

J is TRBJ2-7 and V is TRBV27; D call uncertain. Germline V gives CDR1 MNHEY, CDR2 SMNVEV (reference sequence). The CDR3 length is 14 residues. Trimming pared 5 bases from V and 0 bases from J, leaving 11 bases between. The CDR3 spells CASSLQTTSYEQYF. The CDR3 DNA reads as TGTGCCAGCAGTCTCCAAACGACCTCCTACGAGCAGTACTTC.

This rearrangement joins TRBV9 to TRBJ2-7, with 9 bases identical to TRBD2. The V segment lost 3 bases and the J segment 2 bases; nucleotides outside the gene matches: 6. CDR1 is SGDLS and CDR2 is YYNGEE in the germline V gene. This CDR3 comprises 15 residues. The CDR3 spells CASSGASGTPYEQYF. The CDR3 DNA reads TGTGCCAGCAGCGGGGCTAGCGGGACCCCCTACGAGCAGTACTTC.

This chain joins TRBV27 and TRBJ2-1; TRBD1 might be the D (5 bases). The CDR3 length is 14 residues. Germline V CDR1 and CDR2: MNHEY, SMNVEV (reference sequence). The V end was cut by 3 bases, the J end by 10 bases, with 16 bases between. The CDR3 spells CASSLLGVGKEQFF. CDR3 DNA sequence: TGTGCCAGCAGTTTGTTAGGGGTAGGGAAGGAGCAGTTCTTC.

The V and J genes are TRBV5-4 and TRBJ2-7, with 11 bases identical to TRBD1. Germline V gives CDR1 SGHNT, CDR2 YYREEE (reference sequence). After removal of 4 bases from V and 2 bases from J, the junction contained 5 bases not matched to a gene. The CDR3 totals 15 residues. CDR3 in DNA: TGTGCCAGCAGCGGACGGACAGGGGGCACCTACGAGCAGTACTTC. Translated: CASSGRTGGTYEQYF.

The rearrangement uses TRBV7-8 and TRBJ2-1; D is possibly TRBD2 (5 bases). V gave up 2 bases and J gave up 7 bases, with 12 bases separating them. CDR3 length equals 14 residues. In germline, CDR1 is SGHVS, CDR2 FQNEAQ. The CDR3 loop reads CASSLRGNRNEQFF. The DNA of the CDR3 is TGTGCCAGCAGCTTACGGGGTAATCGTAATGAGCAGTTCTTC.

The chain couples TRBV9 to TRBJ2-2; TRBD2 aligns across 13 bases. The germline gives CDR1 SGDLS, CDR2 YYNGEE. Trimming removed 4 bases from V and 4 bases from J; junction bases left unmatched: 4. This CDR3 has 16 amino acids. The CDR3 sequence is CASSTRLAGGTGELFF. The CDR3 DNA sequence: TGTGCCAGCAGCACCCGACTAGCGGGAGGCACCGGGGAGCTGTTTTTT.

J is TRBJ2-2 and V is TRBV7-9; D possibly uses TRBD1 or TRBD2 (5 bases each). V shed 5 bases and J shed 4 bases, with 17 bases lying between them. Per germline, CDR1 SEHNR and CDR2 FQNEAQ (reference sequence). The CDR3 is made up of 16 amino acids. CDR3 loop: CASSPPSGRGTGELFF. The DNA for the CDR3 is TGTGCCAGCAGCCCACCAAGCGGAAGGGGCACCGGGGAGCTGTTTTTT.

The V call is TRBV2, the J call TRBJ2-3; TRBD2 matches at 7 bases. Germline-derived CDR1 and CDR2 are SNHLY and FYNNEI. Trimming removed 4 bases from V and 5 bases from J; junction bases left unmatched: 15. This CDR3 is built from 17 residues. DNA of the CDR3: TGTGCCAGCAGTGGGTCGAGGGACTACGGGATAGGAGATACGCAGTATTTT. Its protein is CASSGSRDYGIGDTQYF.

The gene calls are TRBV28 and TRBJ2-7, with a weak D call TRBD1 (5 bases). Looked up from germline, CDR1 is MDHEN and CDR2 is SYDVKM. The CDR3 contains 14 residues. The V end lost 6 bases, the J end lost 3 bases, and 15 bases lay between the germline ends. In DNA, the CDR3 is TGTGCCAGCAGCTTGAGACGACAGAACTACGAGCAGTACTTC. This codes for CASSLRRQNYEQYF.

The chain combines TRBV27 with TRBJ2-3; D may be TRBD1 or TRBD2 (7 bases each). The CDR3 loop spans 15 amino acids. Germline V gene data show CDR1 as MNHEY and CDR2 as SMNVEV (reference sequence). V gave up 5 bases and J gave up 4 bases, with 16 bases separating them. CDR3 nucleotides: TGTGCCAGCAGTGCATACAGGGGAGGGGCAGATACGCAGTATTTT. Amino acids: CASSAYRGGADTQYF.

The gene calls are TRBV5-1 and TRBJ2-2, with TRBD1 matching 8 bases. V shed 5 bases, J shed 4 bases, and the junction held 13 bases outside the gene matches. Germline V gene sequence: CDR1 SGHRS, CDR2 YFSETQ. This CDR3 has 17 residues. CDR3 coding DNA: TGCGCCAGCAGGGCCAGTACGACAGGGGCGGTCACCGGGGAGCTGTTTTTT. Translating gives CASRASTTGAVTGELFF.

In DNA, the CDR3 is TGTGCCAGCAGTGAATTGGAGGCAGGGGCAGGGGATGGCTACACCTTC. It specifies CASSELEAGAGDGYTF. This chain joins TRBV2 and TRBJ1-2, with a weak D call TRBD1 (6 bases). The CDR3 contains 16 residues. Trimming left V 2 bases short and J 6 bases short, with 19 bases between. From germline, CDR1 is SNHLY and CDR2 FYNNEI.

The V gene is TRBV7-7, the J gene TRBJ2-5; 7 bases line up with TRBD1. Germline values: CDR1 SSHAT, CDR2 FNYEAQ (reference sequence). V lost 5 bases to trimming and J lost 6 bases; unmatched junction nucleotides: 15. This CDR3 has 16 residues. Here the CDR3 reads CASSLGGRGTSKTQYF. The DNA of the CDR3 is TGTGCCAGCAGCCTAGGGGGCAGGGGGACCTCCAAGACCCAGTACTTC. Complete variable domain (other parts from reference TRBV7-7 and TRBJ2-5): GAGVSQSPRYKVTKRGQDVTLRCDPISSHATLYWYQQALGQGPEFLTYFNYEAQPDKSGLPSDRFSAERPEGSISTLTIQRTEQRDSAMYRCASSLGGRGTSKTQYFGPGTRLLVL.

Only one count was recorded for this clone. The V gene is TRBV27, the J gene TRBJ2-7; 7 nucleotides match TRBD1. The CDR3 sequence is 14 residues long. Germline V gene data show CDR1 as MNHEY and CDR2 as SMNVEV (reference sequence). Trimming removed 4 bases from V and 1 base from J; junction bases left unmatched: 4. The CDR3 DNA is TGTGCCAGCAGTTCCCGGGACAGTTCCTACGAGCAGTACTTC. Its protein is CASSSRDSSYEQYF.

This sequence joins TRBV7-9 and TRBJ1-4; D is perhaps TRBD1 (6 bases). Germline V gene sequence: CDR1 SEHNR, CDR2 FQNEAQ (reference sequence). Trimming removed 5 bases at V and 0 bases at J, with 19 bases between. CDR3 length: 18 amino acids. The CDR3 spells CASSQGGISAATNEKLFF. In nucleotides, the CDR3 is TGTGCCAGCAGCCAAGGGGGAATTTCTGCTGCAACTAATGAAAAACTGTTTTTT.

This chain connects TRBV7-2 to TRBJ1-1; D might be TRBD1 (5 bases). This CDR3 contains 13 residues. Germline V gene data show CDR1 as SGHTA and CDR2 as FQGNSA. This chain's CDR3 is CATGKGPNTEAFF. In nucleotides, the CDR3 is TGTGCTACGGGAAAGGGGCCGAACACTGAAGCTTTCTTT.

V is TRBV6-4 and J is TRBJ2-7; tentative D call: TRBD2 (6 bases). The V end lost 3 bases, the J end lost 5 bases, and 23 bases lay between the germline ends. The CDR3 covers 17 residues. CDR1 and CDR2 (germline): MRHNA, SNTAGT. The CDR3 protein is CASSEDGGGLFSDEQYF. Written as DNA, the CDR3 is TGTGCCAGCAGTGAAGATGGGGGAGGTCTCTTTTCGGACGAGCAGTACTTC.

This chain joins TRBV10-2 and TRBJ2-2; TRBD2 agrees at 9 bases. This CDR3 contains 17 residues. Trimming took 8 bases from V and 3 from J; bases not matched to a gene: 13. CDR1 is WSHSY and CDR2 is SAAADI in the germline V gene. CDR3 bases: TGCGCCAGCTGCGGGGGGGCGGGGATAAGGGACACCGGGGAGCTGTTTTTT. Translation gives CASCGGAGIRDTGELFF.

The chain links TRBV6-6 to TRBJ2-3; D uncertain. Trimming removed 3 bases from V and 1 base from J, with 8 bases in between. CDR3 size: 14 residues. CDR1 MNHNY and CDR2 SVGAGI come from the germline V gene (reference sequence). For the CDR3, the DNA is TGTGCCAGCAGTTATGGCGAACGCACAGATACGCAGTATTTT. Residues: CASSYGERTDTQYF.

This clone was counted many times. The chain joins TRBV5-1 to TRBJ2-7; a weak D match, TRBD1 (6 bases). The CDR3 covers 14 residues. Germline CDR1 and CDR2: SGHRS and YFSETQ. Deletions cut 3 bases from V and 5 bases from J, with 15 bases between. The CDR3 DNA reads as TGCGCCAGCAGCTCGCACTATACAGGGAACGAGCAGTACTTC. This translates into CASSSHYTGNEQYF. The full variable domain, rest sourced from reference TRBV5-1 and TRBJ2-7, is KAGVTQTPRYLIKTRGQQVTLSCSPISGHRSVSWYQQTPGQGLQFLFEYFSETQRNKGNFPGRFSGRQFSNSRSEMNVSTLELGDSALYLCASSSHYTGNEQYFGPGTRLTVT.

V usage is TRBV27 and J usage is TRBJ1-2; a possible D gene is TRBD1 (5 bases). With 2 bases removed from V and 4 bases from J, the gap between germline ends came to 17 bases. This CDR3 spans 16 amino acids. Per the germline V gene, CDR1 is MNHEY and CDR2 is SMNVEV (reference sequence). CDR3 nucleotides: TGTGCCAGCAGTTTAATTCAGACAGCCGACCGCTATGGCTACACCTTC. Residues: CASSLIQTADRYGYTF.

This sequence joins TRBV6-5 and TRBJ2-7; TRBD2 is a possible D gene (5 bases). There are 15 residues in the CDR3. Trimming left V 2 bases short and J 3 bases short, with 14 bases between. CDR1 and CDR2 from the germline V gene are MNHEY and SVGAGI. Written as DNA, the CDR3 is TGTGCCAGCAGTTACAGGGAGCCCTCCCACTACGAGCAGTACTTC. It encodes CASSYREPSHYEQYF.

The rearrangement links TRBV9 to TRBJ1-1, with D unclear. The CDR3 runs to 13 residues. Trimming left V 3 bases short and J 7 bases short, with 13 bases between. The V gene's germline CDR1 is SGDLS and CDR2 YYNGEE. Written as DNA, the CDR3 is TGTGCCAGCAGCGGAACGGACGCATTTGAAGCTTTCTTT. Its translation: CASSGTDAFEAFF. Looking up the rest from reference TRBV9 and TRBJ1-1 gives the full variable domain: DSGVTQTPKHLITATGQRVTLRCSPRSGDLSVYWYQQSLDQGLQFLIQYYNGEERAKGNILERFSAQQFPDLHSELNLSSLELGDSALYFCASSGTDAFEAFFGQGTRLTVV.

With respect to this clone: A much bigger clone sits one base away, suggesting this may be a read error. The same CDR3 is also encoded by other DNA sequences in this sample. The rearrangement uses TRBV7-2 and TRBJ2-1; D unclear. V lost 2 bases, J lost 1 base, and 0 bases lay in between. CDR1 SGHTA and CDR2 FQGNSA come from the germline V gene. This CDR3 has 12 amino acids. CDR3: CASSLSYNEQFF. DNA of the CDR3: TGTGCCAGCAGCTTATCCTACAATGAGCAGTTCTTC.